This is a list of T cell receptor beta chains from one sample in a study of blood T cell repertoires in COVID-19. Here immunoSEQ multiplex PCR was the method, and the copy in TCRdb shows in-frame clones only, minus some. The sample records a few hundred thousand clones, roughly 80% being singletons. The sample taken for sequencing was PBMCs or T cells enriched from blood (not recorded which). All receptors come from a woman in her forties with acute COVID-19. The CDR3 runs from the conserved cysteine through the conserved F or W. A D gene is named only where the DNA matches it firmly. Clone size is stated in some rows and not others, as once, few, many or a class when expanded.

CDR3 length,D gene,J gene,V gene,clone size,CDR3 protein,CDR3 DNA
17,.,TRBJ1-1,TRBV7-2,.,CASSFQAVLNGETEAFF,TGTGCCAGCAGCTTTCAAGCTGTCCTCAATGGAGAAACTGAAGCTTTCTTT
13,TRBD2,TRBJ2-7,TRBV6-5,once,CASSYHPGGEQYF,TGTGCCAGCAGTTACCACCCCGGGGGGGAGCAGTACTTC
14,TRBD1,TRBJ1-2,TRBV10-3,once,CAIRDDRDNYGYTF,TGTGCCATCAGGGATGACAGGGATAACTATGGCTACACCTTC
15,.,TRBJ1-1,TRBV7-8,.,CASSLEEVRRTEAFF,TGTGCCAGCAGCTTAGAGGAGGTAAGGAGAACTGAAGCTTTCTTT
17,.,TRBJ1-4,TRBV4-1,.,CASSQDPVRATNEKLFF,TGCGCCAGCAGCCAAGATCCGGTCAGGGCGACGAATGAAAAACTGTTTTTT
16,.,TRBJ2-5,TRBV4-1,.,CASSQHRTDTQETQYF,TGCGCCAGCAGCCAACACCGCACGGACACACAAGAGACCCAGTACTTC
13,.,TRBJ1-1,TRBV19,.,CASSASANTEAFF,TGTGCCAGTAGTGCCAGCGCGAACACTGAAGCTTTCTTT
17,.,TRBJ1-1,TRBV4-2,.,CASSQTALDSLKGEAFF,TGTGCCAGCAGCCAAACAGCCTTGGACAGTCTAAAAGGGGAAGCTTTCTTT
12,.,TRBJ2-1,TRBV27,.,CASKGVRVEQFF,TGTGCCAGCAAGGGGGTTCGGGTCGAGCAGTTCTTC
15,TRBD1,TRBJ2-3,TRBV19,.,CASSMTGGPPDTQYF,TGTGCCAGTAGTATGACAGGGGGCCCCCCAGATACGCAGTATTTT
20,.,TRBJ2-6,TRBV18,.,CASSPRSVGGEDSGANVLTF,TGTGCCAGCTCACCAAGGTCAGTCGGGGGAGAGGACTCTGGGGCCAACGTCCTGACTTTC